This paragraph reports one T cell receptor beta chain. These data are taken from a study of T cells in tuberculosis. Generated by immunoSEQ multiplex PCR, the TCRdb table keeps only in-frame clones and is missing some. The top ten clones hold 6.5% to 8% of a sample with tens of thousands of clones, approximately 95% of them seen once. CDR1 MGHDK and CDR2 SYGVNS come from the germline V gene. The CDR3 consists of 15 residues. The V end was cut by 4 bases, the J end by 4 bases, with 16 bases between. Sequencing was performed on PBMCs. The clonotype was recovered from a donor between 10 and 35 years old with latent tuberculosis or without tuberculosis infection. The V and J genes are TRBV25-1 and TRBJ1-1; D remains ambiguous. The CDR3 region is CASSVSGSGFTEAFF. The CDR3 bases are TGTGCCAGCAGTGTGTCAGGATCGGGGTTCACTGAAGCTTTCTTT.